The 31 T cell receptor beta chains presented below share a single source sample, sequenced in a study of blood T cells in healthy people across ages. Through a sample-barcoded 5' primer and a J-beta primer mix, a second PCR was run for roughly 6 to 12 cycles. Each CDR3 protein gets one entry after TCRdb re-called the 5' RACE reads with MiXCR. The sample lists nearly 800,000 distinct CDR3 sequences, 25% occurring once. This same sample was also taken into another study, of T cells of mothers and their children.

Material: blood. The receptor source for this set is a boy aged 5-17 years in good health.

This clonotype was seen a handful of times. The genes are TRBV18 and TRBJ2-5; 8 nucleotides line up with TRBD1. The end of the DNA aligns better with TRBJ2-7, so the J call may be wrong. This CDR3 comprises 15 residues. Germline V gives CDR1 KGHSH, CDR2 LQKENI. DNA of the CDR3: TGTGCCAGCTCACCAGACGGACAGGGCGGTTACGAGCAGTACTTC. Protein product: CASSPDGQGGYEQYF.

This chain connects TRBV6-1 to TRBJ1-6; D is possibly TRBD1 (5 bases). Germline V gene sequence: CDR1 MNHNS, CDR2 SASEGT. The CDR3 has 13 amino acids. Trimming took 5 bases from V and 5 from J, leaving 7 bases between them. CDR3 amino acids: CASSTTDNSPLHF. In nucleotides, the CDR3 is TGTGCCAGCAGTACGACAGATAATTCACCCCTCCACTTT.

In this sample, this clonotype turned up a few times. V usage is TRBV7-2 and J usage is TRBJ1-4; tentative D call: TRBD1 (6 bases). V lost 1 base to trimming and J lost 8 bases, with 11 bases between them. The CDR3 extends over 14 amino acids. Germline V gene data show CDR1 as SGHTA and CDR2 as FQGNSA. The CDR3 DNA reads TGTGCCAGCAGCTTAGATCAGGGGAGGGAAAAACTGTTTTTT. The encoded protein is CASSLDQGREKLFF. Variable domain in full (rest from reference TRBV7-2 and TRBJ1-4): GAGVSQSPSNKVTEKGKDVELRCDPISGHTALYWYRQSLGQGLEFLIYFQGNSAPDKSGLPSDRFSAERTGGSVSTLTIQRTQQEDSAVYLCASSLDQGREKLFFGSGTQLSVL.

The V and J genes are TRBV20-1 and TRBJ2-1; 8 positions match TRBD1. The end of the DNA is better explained by TRBJ2-7, so the J call may be wrong. The CDR3 is made up of 13 amino acids. CDR1 is DFQATT, CDR2 SNEGSKA, per germline (reference sequence). The CDR3 DNA follows: TGCAGTGCGGCCGGGACAGGTAACTACGAGCAGTACTTC. Its translation: CSAAGTGNYEQYF.

The chain is built from TRBV11-2 and TRBJ2-7; perhaps TRBD1 as D (6 bases). CDR3 length: 15 amino acids. Germline V gene sequence: CDR1 SGHAT, CDR2 FQNNGV. Trimming took 5 bases from V and 4 from J, leaving 18 bases between them. CDR3 DNA sequence: TGTGCCAGCAGCCAGGACAGCTTAGTGGGGTACGAGCAGTACTTC. It is translated as CASSQDSLVGYEQYF.

In this sample, this clonotype turned up a few times. The gene calls are TRBV9 and TRBJ1-4, with D unclear. The ends were cut back, 4 bases at V and 7 bases at J, with 11 bases in the middle. CDR1 SGDLS and CDR2 YYNGEE come from the germline V gene. The CDR3 is 13 residues long. The CDR3 DNA follows: TGTGCCAGCAGCCCGGGTCTTTGTGAAAAACTGTTTTTT. This gives the protein CASSPGLCEKLFF.

This clonotype was counted between two and nine times. One junction end does not reproduce the germline sequence, and a read error may be involved. The chain recombines TRBV29-1 with TRBJ2-6; D perhaps matches TRBD1 (6 bases). This CDR3 spans 15 amino acids. Germline V CDR1 and CDR2: SQVTM, ANQGSEA. For the CDR3, the DNA is TGCAGCGTTGTTGGGGGCGAGTCTGGGGCCGACGTCCTGACTTTC. Protein product: CSVVGGESGADVLTF. Looking up the rest from reference TRBV29-1 and TRBJ2-6 gives the full variable domain: SAVISQKPSRDICQRGTSLTIQCQVDSQVTMMFWYRQQPGQSLTLIATANQGSEATYESGFVIDKFPISRPNLTFSTLTVSNMSPEDSSIYLCSVVGGESGADVLTFGAGSRLTVL.

This clonotype was observed many times. This chain connects TRBV4-2 to TRBJ2-7, with 9 bases identical to TRBD1. V was clipped by 0 bases and J by 1 base; unmatched bases: 1. Germline assignment: CDR1 LGHNA and CDR2 YNFKEQ. There are 15 residues in the CDR3. The CDR3 sequence: CASSQEGTGSYEQYF. CDR3 coding DNA: TGTGCCAGCAGCCAAGAAGGGACAGGGTCCTACGAGCAGTACTTC.

This clonotype came up a few times. J is TRBJ2-5 and V is TRBV7-9; possible D gene TRBD2, 6 bases. The J call may be mistaken, given a closer DNA end match to TRBJ2-1. CDR1 is SEHNR, CDR2 FQNEAQ, per germline (reference sequence). The CDR3 loop spans 13 amino acids. CDR3 region: CAGGDAGWDEQFF. In nucleotides, the CDR3 is TGTGCCGGTGGGGACGCGGGGTGGGATGAGCAGTTCTTC.

As regards this clonotype: At one end, the junction sequence differs from germline, possibly due to a read error. The J gene is TRBJ1-4, the V gene TRBV7-2; D gene uncertain. The CDR3 extends over 15 amino acids. The germline CDR1 and CDR2 sequences are SGHTA and FQGNSA. The DNA for the CDR3 is TGTGTCAGCAGCGCCGATGCGAGTTCATGGGAAAAACTGTTCTTT. Residues: CVSSADASSWEKLFF.

The rearrangement joins TRBV7-9 to TRBJ1-6, with no clear D. V gave up 1 base and J gave up 7 bases, with 8 bases separating them. Germline CDR1 is SEHNR and CDR2 is FQNEAQ (reference sequence). The CDR3 totals 14 residues. For the CDR3, the DNA is TGTGCCAGCAGCTTAGGGGTAGGGAATTCACCCCTCCACTTT. It codes for CASSLGVGNSPLHF.

V and J are TRBV6-5 and TRBJ2-3; D gene unclear. V lost 8 bases and J 4 bases, leaving 13 bases between the germline ends. The CDR3 contains 13 residues. Per germline, CDR1 MNHEY and CDR2 SVGAGI. The CDR3: CASGNLGADTQYF. In nucleotides, the CDR3 is TGTGCCAGCGGCAACCTTGGTGCAGATACGCAGTATTTT.

The chain employs TRBV4-1 and TRBJ1-2, with D tentatively TRBD1 (5 bases). V lost 2 bases and J 4 bases, leaving 14 bases between the germline ends. This CDR3 is 15 amino acids long. CDR1 MGHRA and CDR2 YSYEKL come from the germline V gene. Here the CDR3 DNA reads TGCGCCAGCAGCCAAAACCCGGGGCGAGTCTATGGCTACACCTTC. Amino acids: CASSQNPGRVYGYTF.

In this sample, this clonotype turned up a few times. The V gene is TRBV7-9, the J gene TRBJ1-2; D is possibly TRBD1 (5 bases). This CDR3 contains 16 residues. The V gene's germline CDR1 is SEHNR and CDR2 FQNEAQ (reference sequence). V was shortened by 3 bases and J by 2 bases, with 16 bases between the two germline ends. The CDR3 loop reads CASSFAGGENNYGYTF. As DNA, the CDR3 is TGTGCCAGCAGCTTCGCGGGGGGAGAGAACAACTATGGCTACACCTTC.

The chain has TRBV7-3 and TRBJ2-1; 7 positions agree with TRBD1. Near its end, the DNA agrees better with TRBJ2-5, so the J call may be wrong. Germline values: CDR1 SGHTA, CDR2 FQGTGA. The CDR3 spans 13 residues. The CDR3 sequence is CASSSTGYETQYF. In DNA, the CDR3 is TGTGCCAGCAGCTCGACAGGGTACGAAACCCAGTACTTC.

V and J are TRBV29-1 and TRBJ1-1; perhaps TRBD1 as D (6 bases). The CDR3 length is 12 residues. The germline CDR1 and CDR2 sequences are SQVTM and ANQGSEA. The V end was cut by 6 bases, the J end by 3 bases, with 11 bases between. The CDR3 sequence: CSVPRGDTEAFF. The CDR3 DNA sequence: TGCAGCGTCCCCAGGGGAGACACTGAAGCTTTCTTT.

The chain combines TRBV20-1 with TRBJ2-1, with D perhaps matching TRBD1 or TRBD2 (5 bases each). V lost 1 base to trimming and J lost 4 bases, with 11 bases between them. CDR1 is DFQATT and CDR2 is SNEGSKA in the germline V gene (reference sequence). This CDR3 has 14 residues. CDR3 in DNA: TGCAGTGCTAGAGGGGGACGGTATTACAATGAGCAGTTCTTC. It encodes CSARGGRYYNEQFF.

The rearrangement links TRBV15 to TRBJ2-3; 9 nucleotides agree with TRBD1. This CDR3 region has 16 residues. Trimming cost V 3 bases and J 2 bases; bases outside gene matches: 6. Germline-derived CDR1 and CDR2 are LNHNV and YYDKDF (reference sequence). Written as DNA, the CDR3 is TGTGCCACCAGCAGGAACCGGGACAGGGCCACAGATACGCAGTATTTT. Residues: CATSRNRDRATDTQYF. The full variable domain, with the rest looked up from reference TRBV15 and TRBJ2-3, is DAMVIQNPRYQVTQFGKPVTLSCSQTLNHNVMYWYQQKSSQAPKLLFHYYDKDFNNEADTPDNFQSRRPNTSFCFLDIRSPGLGDTAMYLCATSRNRDRATDTQYFGPGTRLTVL.

This clonotype has only a few counts. The chain joins TRBV20-1 to TRBJ2-7, with 7 bases aligning to TRBD1. Per the germline V gene, CDR1 is DFQATT and CDR2 is SNEGSKA (reference sequence). The CDR3 covers 14 residues. V shed 7 bases and J 0 bases; nucleotides not matched to a gene: 9. CDR3 residues: CSGHRAGGSYEQYF. Written as DNA, the CDR3 is TGCAGTGGCCATCGGGCAGGGGGCTCCTACGAGCAGTACTTC.

This clonotype was observed a handful of times. The chain uses TRBV12-3 or TRBV12-4 and TRBJ1-3, with 9 bases that match TRBD1. The CDR3 covers 15 residues. V dropped 3 bases and J dropped 2; count of bases not matched to a gene: 2. The CDR3 nucleotides are TGTGCCAGCAGTTTTGGACAGGGGACTGGAAACACCATATATTTT. Its translation is CASSFGQGTGNTIYF.

The rearrangement links TRBV9 to TRBJ1-1; the D gene is possibly TRBD1 (5 bases). The CDR3 runs 14 residues. In germline, CDR1 is SGDLS, CDR2 YYNGEE. V was cut by 3 bases and J by 0 bases, with 9 bases left in between. As DNA, the CDR3 is TGTGCCAGCAGCGCCGACAGCTTGAACACTGAAGCTTTCTTT. Translating gives CASSADSLNTEAFF.

This clonotype was detected ten times or more. The rearrangement joins TRBV11-1 to TRBJ2-5; D is ambiguous. CDR3 length: 11 amino acids. The V end lost 5 bases, the J end lost 7 bases, and 8 bases lay between the germline ends. Germline loops: CDR1 SGHAT, CDR2 FQDESV (reference sequence). In nucleotides, the CDR3 is TGTGCCAGCAGCCTCGACGGGACCCAGTACTTC. Translating gives CASSLDGTQYF.

V usage is TRBV7-2 and J usage is TRBJ1-1; 7 bases are a match to TRBD1. The CDR3 consists of 17 residues. The junction had 13 bases not matched to a gene; V was cut back by 4 bases and J by 2 bases. Germline values: CDR1 SGHTA, CDR2 FQGNSA. CDR3 DNA: TGTGCCAGCAGCTCCCACAGGGGAGGGGCCCGAAACACTGAAGCTTTCTTT. The encoded protein is CASSSHRGGARNTEAFF.

This clonotype showed up many times. V usage is TRBV7-9 and J usage is TRBJ2-1; 11 nucleotides match TRBD2. The CDR3 is 13 residues long. V was clipped by 5 bases and J by 16 bases; unmatched bases: 10. The germline gives CDR1 SEHNR, CDR2 FQNEAQ (reference sequence). Here the CDR3 reads CASSRAGTSGFFF. Written as DNA, the CDR3 is TGTGCCAGCAGCCGGGCCGGGACTAGCGGTTTTTTCTTC. The complete variable domain, with remaining parts taken from reference TRBV7-9 and TRBJ2-1, reads DTGVSQNPRHKITKRGQNVTFRCDPISEHNRLYWYRQTLGQGPEFLTYFQNEAQLEKSRLLSDRFSAERPKGSFSTLEIQRTEQGDSAMYLCASSRAGTSGFFFGPGTRLTVL.

This clonotype was observed a handful of times. V usage is TRBV7-3 and J usage is TRBJ2-5; perhaps TRBD2 as D (6 bases). Germline-derived CDR1 and CDR2 are SGHTA and FQGTGA. The V and J ends lost 0 bases and 4 bases respectively, with 15 bases between them. The CDR3 contains 16 residues. In nucleotides, the CDR3 is TGTGCCAGCAGCTTAACCGGGCGGGGTGGGGGAGAGACCCAGTACTTC. It yields the protein CASSLTGRGGGETQYF.

This clonotype appeared a few times. This chain uses TRBV12-3 or TRBV12-4 with TRBJ2-2, with D uncertain. The V and J ends lost 5 bases and 2 bases respectively, with 12 bases between them. CDR3 length: 15 amino acids. CDR3: CASSAAAGNTGELFF. The CDR3 DNA follows: TGTGCCAGCAGTGCCGCGGCAGGTAACACCGGGGAGCTGTTTTTT.

This clonotype turned up a few times. J is TRBJ2-5 and V is TRBV12-3 or TRBV12-4, with D unresolved. The DNA end lines up better with TRBJ2-7; the J call may be wrong. The CDR3 sequence is 11 residues long. The CDR3 DNA follows: TGTGCCAGCTCGGCAGTCGACGAGCAGTACTTC. Translation gives CASSAVDEQYF.

The chain couples TRBV18 to TRBJ1-2; 8 bases match TRBD1. This CDR3 spans 12 amino acids. V was pared by 6 bases and J by 8 bases, with 5 bases of the junction left unmatched. CDR1 is KGHSH and CDR2 is LQKENI in the germline V gene. For the CDR3, the DNA is TGTGCCAGCTCCCAGGGACAGGCCGGCTACACCTTC. Translated: CASSQGQAGYTF. Looking up the rest from reference TRBV18 and TRBJ1-2 gives the full variable domain: NAGVMQNPRHLVRRRGQEARLRCSPMKGHSHVYWYRQLPEEGLKFMVYLQKENIIDESGMPKERFSAEFPKEGPSILRIQQVVRGDSAAYFCASSQGQAGYTFGSGTRLTVV.

Only a few counts were recorded for this clonotype. The chain combines TRBV7-8 with TRBJ2-7, with D perhaps matching TRBD2 (5 bases). V was clipped by 0 bases and J by 0 bases, with 9 bases between them. Germline-derived CDR1 and CDR2 are SGHVS and FQNEAQ. This CDR3 is 15 amino acids long. In DNA, the CDR3 is TGTGCCAGCAGCTTAGCTAGCGCGCTCTCCTACGAGCAGTACTTC. As protein: CASSLASALSYEQYF.

The chain uses TRBV7-9 and TRBJ2-5; possibly TRBD2 for D (5 bases). Germline V gene lookup returns CDR1 SEHNR and CDR2 FQNEAQ (reference sequence). The length of the CDR3 is 14 residues. Trimming shortened V by 4 bases and J by 2 bases, and 11 bases separated the two germline ends. The CDR3, as DNA: TGTGCCAGCAGCTCGGGGTTCAATCAAGAGACCCAGTACTTC. It yields the protein CASSSGFNQETQYF.

This clonotype showed up just a few times. The chain carries TRBV25-1 and TRBJ1-2; D may be TRBD1 (6 bases). The germline CDR1 and CDR2 sequences are MGHDK and SYGVNS. CDR3 length: 13 amino acids. Trimming shortened V by 3 bases and J by 8 bases, and 13 bases separated the two germline ends. Here the CDR3 DNA reads TGTGCCAGCAGTGATTCCTACAGGGACGGCTACACCTTC. Protein product: CASSDSYRDGYTF.